This is a list of T cell receptor beta chains from one sample in a study of cytomegalovirus exposure and HLA in healthy donors. The assay was immunoSEQ multiplex PCR, and TCRdb's table has in-frame clones only and misses some. Of 150,000 to 200,000 clones in the sample, around 88% were seen once. Material for sequencing was PBMCs. The receptor source for this set is a woman between 18 and 29 years old in good health and CMV-seronegative. The CDR3 runs from the conserved cysteine through the conserved F or W. The D gene is left open where the match is weak. Size is omitted from some rows. Given values are once, few, many or a class for expanded clones.

D gene,V gene,clone size,J gene,CDR3 DNA,CDR3 protein
TRBD2,TRBV7-2,.,TRBJ2-1,TGTGCCAGCAGCTGGATCGGGACTAGCGGGGGGGCAACCTACAATGAGCAGTTCTTC,CASSWIGTSGGATYNEQFF
TRBD2,TRBV2,.,TRBJ2-7,TGTGCCAGCAAAGGAGGTAGCGGGGTCTACGAGCAGTACTTC,CASKGGSGVYEQYF
.,TRBV12-1,.,TRBJ1-3,TGTGCCAGCAGCCACCAGAAGAGGGCCTCTGGAAACACCATATATTTT,CASSHQKRASGNTIYF
TRBD1,TRBV14,.,TRBJ1-6,TGTGCCAGCAGCGTTAAAACCGGGACAGGGGGTTCACCCCTCCACTTT,CASSVKTGTGGSPLHF
TRBD1,TRBV6-6,.,TRBJ1-3,TGTGCCAGCAGCCCTGACAGGGGACCTGGAAACACCATATATTTT,CASSPDRGPGNTIYF
.,TRBV30,.,TRBJ1-1,TGTGCCTGGAGTTTGGTACGGACTGAAGCTTTCTTT,CAWSLVRTEAFF
.,TRBV5-8,.,TRBJ1-1,TGTGCCAGCAGCTTGCAGCGGTTAAGTAACACTGAAGCTTTCTTT,CASSLQRLSNTEAFF
.,TRBV20-1,.,TRBJ1-2,TGCAGTGCCTCTGCGTACACCTTC,CSASAYTF
TRBD2,TRBV10-3,.,TRBJ2-5,TGTGCCATTGGGACTAGCGGGGGGGCCACCCAAGAGACCCAGTACTTC,CAIGTSGGATQETQYF
.,TRBV9,.,TRBJ2-2,TGTGCCAGCAGCGTAGCTCCCAGCACCGGGGAGCTGTTTTTT,CASSVAPSTGELFF
TRBD2,TRBV28,.,TRBJ2-7,TGTGCCAGCAGTTCGATAACTAGCGGGAGCCTCTACGAGCAGTACTTC,CASSSITSGSLYEQYF
.,TRBV6-5,.,TRBJ2-7,TGTGCCAGCAGCCGAGGGAACCGAGCCTACGAGCAGTACTTC,CASSRGNRAYEQYF
.,TRBV7-2,.,TRBJ1-2,TGTGCCAGCAGCTTAGGGCAGGGCGACTATGGCTACACCTTC,CASSLGQGDYGYTF
.,TRBV7-2,.,TRBJ2-1,TGTGCCAGCAGCCCTAGTGGGGGAGGCAGTTACAATGAGCAGTTCTTC,CASSPSGGGSYNEQFF
.,TRBV6-5,.,TRBJ1-5,TGTGCCAGCAGTTACCGTGACAGGACCCAGCCCCAGCATTTT,CASSYRDRTQPQHF
TRBD1,TRBV19,.,TRBJ2-7,TGTGCCAGTAGCCCCGGAAGGGGACAGGGGTCCTACGAGCAGTACTTC,CASSPGRGQGSYEQYF
.,TRBV6-8,.,TRBJ2-2,TGTGCCAGCAGAATTCTGGGGGCGAGCGGGGAGCTGTTTTTT,CASRILGASGELFF
TRBD1,TRBV5-1,.,TRBJ1-4,TGCGCCAGCAGCCCGGGGACACAGGGGGGTGGTGCAACTAATGAAAAACTGTTTTTT,CASSPGTQGGGATNEKLFF
TRBD1,TRBV4-1,.,TRBJ1-2,TGCGCCAGCAGCCCGGTCTACAGGGGGCTTAACTATGGCTACACCTTC,CASSPVYRGLNYGYTF
.,TRBV20-1,few,TRBJ2-7,TGCAGTGCTAGCGCGGGCTACGAGCAGTACTTC,CSASAGYEQYF
TRBD1,TRBV19,few,TRBJ1-2,TGTGCCAGTAGTATGCGGGACAGGAACTATGGCTACACCTTC,CASSMRDRNYGYTF
TRBD1,TRBV12-5,.,TRBJ1-4,TGTGCTAGTGGTACCTATATCCCGGGACAGGGTGAAAAACTGTTTTTT,CASGTYIPGQGEKLFF
.,TRBV19,.,TRBJ1-1,TGTGCCAGTACCCGGGGGGTGAACACTGAAGCTTTCTTT,CASTRGVNTEAFF
TRBD1,TRBV4-1,.,TRBJ2-1,TGCGCCAGCAGCCAAGATCCAGGGGGCCGGGGCAATGAGCAGTTCTTC,CASSQDPGGRGNEQFF
.,TRBV5-1,.,TRBJ1-1,TGCGCCAGCAGCACCCGGAGGGTCCCCGACACTGAAGCTTTCTTT,CASSTRRVPDTEAFF
TRBD2,TRBV7-2,.,TRBJ2-5,TGTGCCAGCAGCATCCTCGGGACTAGCCAAGAGACCCAGTACTTC,CASSILGTSQETQYF